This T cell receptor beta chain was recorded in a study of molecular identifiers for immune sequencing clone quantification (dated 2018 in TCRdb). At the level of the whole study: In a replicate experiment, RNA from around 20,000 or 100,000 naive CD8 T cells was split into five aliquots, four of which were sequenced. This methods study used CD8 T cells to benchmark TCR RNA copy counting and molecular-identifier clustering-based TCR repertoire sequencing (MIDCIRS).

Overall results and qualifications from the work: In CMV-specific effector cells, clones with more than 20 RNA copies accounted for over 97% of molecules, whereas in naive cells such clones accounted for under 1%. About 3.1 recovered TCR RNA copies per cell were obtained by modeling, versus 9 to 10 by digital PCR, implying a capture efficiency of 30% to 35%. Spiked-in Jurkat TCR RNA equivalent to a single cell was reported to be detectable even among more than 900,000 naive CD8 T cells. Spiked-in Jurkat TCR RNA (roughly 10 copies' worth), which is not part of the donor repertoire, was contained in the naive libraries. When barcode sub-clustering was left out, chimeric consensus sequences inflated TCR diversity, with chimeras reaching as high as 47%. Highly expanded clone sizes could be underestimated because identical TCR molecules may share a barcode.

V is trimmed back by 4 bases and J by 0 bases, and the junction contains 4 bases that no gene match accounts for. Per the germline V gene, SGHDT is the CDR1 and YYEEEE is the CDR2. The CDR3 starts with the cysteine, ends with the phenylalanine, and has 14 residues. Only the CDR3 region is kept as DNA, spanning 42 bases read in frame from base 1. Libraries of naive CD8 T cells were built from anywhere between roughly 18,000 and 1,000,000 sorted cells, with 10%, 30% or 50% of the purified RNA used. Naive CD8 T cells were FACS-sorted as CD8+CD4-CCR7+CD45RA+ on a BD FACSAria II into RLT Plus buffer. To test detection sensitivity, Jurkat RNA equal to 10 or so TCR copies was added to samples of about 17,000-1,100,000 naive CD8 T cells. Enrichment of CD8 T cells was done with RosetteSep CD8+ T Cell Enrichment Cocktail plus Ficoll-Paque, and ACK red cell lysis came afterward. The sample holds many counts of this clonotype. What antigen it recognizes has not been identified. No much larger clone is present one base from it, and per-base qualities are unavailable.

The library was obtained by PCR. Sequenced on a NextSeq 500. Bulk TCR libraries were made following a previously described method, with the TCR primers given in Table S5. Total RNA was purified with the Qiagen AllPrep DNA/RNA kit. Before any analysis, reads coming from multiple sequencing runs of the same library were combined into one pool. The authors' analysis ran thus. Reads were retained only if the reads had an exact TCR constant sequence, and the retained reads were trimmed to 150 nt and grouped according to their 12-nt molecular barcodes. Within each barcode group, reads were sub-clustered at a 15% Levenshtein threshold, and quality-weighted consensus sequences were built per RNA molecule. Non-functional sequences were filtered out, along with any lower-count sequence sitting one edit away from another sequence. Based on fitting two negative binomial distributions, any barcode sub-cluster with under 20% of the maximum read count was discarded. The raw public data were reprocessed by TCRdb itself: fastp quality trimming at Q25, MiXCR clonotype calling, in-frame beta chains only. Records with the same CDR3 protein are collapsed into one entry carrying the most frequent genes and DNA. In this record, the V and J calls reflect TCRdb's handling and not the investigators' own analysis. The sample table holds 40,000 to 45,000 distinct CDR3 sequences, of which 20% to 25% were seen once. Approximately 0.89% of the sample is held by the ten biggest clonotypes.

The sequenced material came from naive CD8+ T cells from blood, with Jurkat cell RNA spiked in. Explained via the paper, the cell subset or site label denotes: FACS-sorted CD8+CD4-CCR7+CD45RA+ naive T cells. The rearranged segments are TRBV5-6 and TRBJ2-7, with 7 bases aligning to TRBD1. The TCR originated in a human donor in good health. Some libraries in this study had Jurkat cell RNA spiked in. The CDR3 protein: CASSPGTASYEQYF. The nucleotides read TGTGCCAGCAGCCCAGGGACAGCCTCCTACGAGCAGTACTTC.